The entry below describes one T cell receptor (beta chain). As yet, its antigen is unknown. Germline V gives CDR1 ENHRY, CDR2 SYGVKD. The CDR3 is 13 amino acids. From its re-call of the 5' RACE reads, TCRdb lists each CDR3 protein once, without DNA. The sample totals tens of thousands of distinct CDR3 sequences. This entry is derived from a study of monozygotic twins with inflammatory bowel disease. Study results and limitations: Extra variability in the repertoires of patients may have come from differing immunosuppressive treatments. IBD patients, compared with healthy twins, shared fewer clonotypes with others (especially with disease activity).

V is TRBV10-3 and J is TRBJ2-7; there is no DNA to check the TCRdb D call of TRBD1. The sequence was obtained from a human donor with ulcerative colitis or Crohn's disease, or a healthy co-twin of an affected twin (not recorded which). The material sequenced was blood. CDR3 loop: CAISAGTAYEQYF.